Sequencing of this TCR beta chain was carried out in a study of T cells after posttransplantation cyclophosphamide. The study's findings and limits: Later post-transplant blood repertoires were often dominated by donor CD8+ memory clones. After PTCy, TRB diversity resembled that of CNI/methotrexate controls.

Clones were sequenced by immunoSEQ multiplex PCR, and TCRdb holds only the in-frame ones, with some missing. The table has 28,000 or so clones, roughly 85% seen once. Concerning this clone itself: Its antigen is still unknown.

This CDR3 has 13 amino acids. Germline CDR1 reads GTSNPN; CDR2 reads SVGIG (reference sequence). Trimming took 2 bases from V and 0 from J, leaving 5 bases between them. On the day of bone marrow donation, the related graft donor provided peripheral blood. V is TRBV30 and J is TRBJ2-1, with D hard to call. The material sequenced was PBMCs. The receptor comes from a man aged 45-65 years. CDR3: CAWSRSSYNEQFF. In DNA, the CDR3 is TGTGCCTGGAGTCGGAGCTCCTACAATGAGCAGTTCTTC.